This T cell receptor (beta chain) was identified in a study of T cells in Graves' hyperthyroidism and ophthalmopathy. RNA transcripts gave rise to amplified TCR beta CDR3 regions. RT-PCR in the first round (using the HTBI primer set) targeted the TCR CDR3. TCRdb ran MiXCR on the multiplex PCR reads and lists one entry per CDR3 protein. The profile shows around 280,000 distinct CDR3 sequences, more than 10% of them singletons. The germline gives CDR1 SGHTA, CDR2 FQGNSA. The CDR3 contains 12 residues. The V end was cut by 2 bases, the J end by 9 bases, with 8 bases between. Study conclusions and caveats: In the blood, most expanded thyroid clonotypes above 0.001 appeared as well.

This clonotype was counted ten times or more. As yet, its antigen is unknown. The clonotype was recovered from a woman younger than 45 with Graves' hyperthyroidism that later progressed to Graves' ophthalmopathy. This chain joins TRBV7-2 and TRBJ2-1; D unclear. The sequencing sample was made of blood. Written as DNA, the CDR3 is TGTGCCAGCAGCTTAAACGGCGGTGAGCAGTTCTTC. Amino acid sequence: CASSLNGGEQFF. The variable domain in full, with the rest retrieved from reference TRBV7-2 and TRBJ2-1, is GAGVSQSPSNKVTEKGKDVELRCDPISGHTALYWYRQSLGQGLEFLIYFQGNSAPDKSGLPSDRFSAERTGGSVSTLTIQRTQQEDSAVYLCASSLNGGEQFFGPGTRLTVL.